This T cell receptor (beta chain) was identified in a study of blood T cell repertoires in COVID-19. Study-wide background: The study drew acute and convalescent COVID-19 samples from the United States, Italy and Spain. PBMCs, B-cell-depleted T cells, or T cells provided the cDNA or gDNA that made up the material.

With 9 bases clipped from V and 1 base from J, the junction kept 10 bases outside the gene matches. This CDR3 comprises 16 residues. The germline V gene has CDR1 SGHAT and CDR2 FQDESV (reference sequence). Per the study methods: Estimates of nucleated cell counts were drawn from the amplification of reference gene primers. Clones were read by immunoSEQ multiplex PCR, and TCRdb kept only the in-frame ones, dropping some. Clonal size and the V and J genes are those of that table, whereas D and trimming came from the DNA. The repertoire holds roughly 21,000 clones, with approximately 90% as singletons. This sequence originates from a woman at least 80 years old with active or convalescent COVID-19. The rearrangement uses TRBV11-1 and TRBJ1-3; 9 nucleotides match TRBD1. Sequencing was done on a sample of peripheral blood. The CDR3 reads CASSDRGAWSGNTIYF. The DNA for the CDR3 is TGTGCCAGTTCGGACAGGGGCGCTTGGTCTGGAAACACCATATATTTT.